The 5 T cell receptor beta chains listed next were all sequenced from one sample in a study. Cells sorted as Tregs were CD4+, CD25+ and CD127-/low. TCRdb passed the 5' RACE reads through MiXCR, listing each CDR3 protein once. The data hold 30,000 or so distinct CDR3 sequences, with roughly 30% observed a single time. The sample was tumor-infiltrating Tregs sorted from the breast tumor. The origin of the receptors is a female donor with breast cancer.

About this clonotype: A read error may account for a junction end that differs from germline. This rearrangement joins TRBV20-1 to TRBJ2-7; the D is unclear. The CDR3 loop spans 13 amino acids. Germline lookup yields CDR1 DFQATT and CDR2 SNEGSKA (reference sequence). CDR3 nucleotide sequence: TGCAGTGCTAGCTCCGGGCCCTCCTACGAGCAGCACTTC. Residues: CSASSGPSYEQHF.

Regarding this clonotype: The germline gene is not matched at one end of the junction; a read error may be the cause. The J gene is TRBJ2-1, the V gene TRBV19; possible D gene TRBD2, 6 bases. This CDR3 region has 17 residues. Germline CDR1 is LNHDA and CDR2 is SQIVND (reference sequence). CDR3 coding DNA: TGTGTCAGTAGTATAGTTGGTAGCGGAGGCAACTACAATGAGCAGTTCTTC. Translation: CVSSIVGSGGNYNEQFF.

This clonotype was counted a few times. The rearrangement links TRBV20-1 to TRBJ2-7; 8 bases match TRBD2. The trim removed 0 bases at V and 0 bases at J, leaving 7 bases unmatched. Germline V gene sequence: CDR1 DFQATT, CDR2 SNEGSKA (reference sequence). This CDR3 is 16 amino acids long. The CDR3 DNA is TGCAGTGCTAGAGATCGGGAGGGGGGGATCTCCTACGAGCAGTACTTC. This gives the protein CSARDREGGISYEQYF.

The chain links TRBV12-3 or TRBV12-4 to TRBJ2-3, with TRBD1 as a possible D gene (6 bases). The CDR3 sequence is 15 residues long. Deletions cut 3 bases from V and 0 bases from J, with 10 bases between. DNA of the CDR3: TGTGCCAGCAGTTTTGTGGGACAAAGCACAGATACGCAGTATTTT. Protein product: CASSFVGQSTDTQYF.

This chain joins TRBV6-1 and TRBJ2-3, with D tentatively TRBD1 (6 bases). CDR3 size: 12 residues. The V and J ends lost 9 bases and 5 bases respectively, with 12 bases between them. The germline gives CDR1 MNHNS, CDR2 SASEGT. CDR3 protein: CARKSRGDTQYF. CDR3 in DNA: TGTGCCAGAAAAAGCAGGGGAGATACGCAGTATTTT.